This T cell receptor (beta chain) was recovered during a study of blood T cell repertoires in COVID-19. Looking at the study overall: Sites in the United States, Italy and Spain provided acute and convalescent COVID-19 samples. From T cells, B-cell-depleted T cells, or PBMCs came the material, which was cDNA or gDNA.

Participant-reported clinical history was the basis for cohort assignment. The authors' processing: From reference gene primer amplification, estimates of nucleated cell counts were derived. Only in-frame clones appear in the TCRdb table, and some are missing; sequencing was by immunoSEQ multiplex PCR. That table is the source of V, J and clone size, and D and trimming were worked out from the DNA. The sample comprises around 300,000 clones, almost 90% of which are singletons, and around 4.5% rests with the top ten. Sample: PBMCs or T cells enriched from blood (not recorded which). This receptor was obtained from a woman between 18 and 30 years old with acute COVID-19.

CDR3: CASSPLTGEGTEAFF. In DNA, the CDR3 is TGTGCCAGCAGCCCGCTGACAGGTGAAGGGACTGAAGCTTTCTTT. The rearrangement uses TRBV11-2 and TRBJ1-1; D possibly corresponds to TRBD1 (6 bases). The V gene's germline CDR1 is SGHAT and CDR2 FQNNGV. CDR3 size: 15 residues. Trimming shortened V by 5 bases and J by 5 bases, and 18 bases separated the two germline ends. Full variable domain (rest looked up from reference TRBV11-2 and TRBJ1-1): EAGVAQSPRYKIIEKRQSVAFWCNPISGHATLYWYQQILGQGPKLLIQFQNNGVVDDSQLPKDRFSAERLKGVDSTLKIQPAKLEDSAVYLCASSPLTGEGTEAFFGQGTRLTVV.